This T cell receptor beta chain was retrieved from a study of blood T cell repertoires in COVID-19. Study information: The origin of the acute and convalescent COVID-19 samples was the United States, Italy and Spain.

Participants were aged about 18 to 100 years from some 24 US areas. What the recovered Cohort 3 donors had was two negative PCRs, clearance, or symptom resolution. Looked up from germline, CDR1 is MNHNY and CDR2 is SVGAGI (reference sequence). This CDR3 has 12 residues. With 4 bases clipped from V and 6 bases from J, the junction kept 1 base outside the gene matches. Clones were read by immunoSEQ multiplex PCR, and TCRdb kept only the in-frame ones, dropping some. The sample yields 310,000 or so clones, 87% seen once. This clone was seen a single time. Sequenced sample: PBMCs or T cells enriched from blood (not recorded which). This clonotype was sampled from a woman aged 18-29 years who had recovered from COVID-19. V usage is TRBV6-6 and J usage is TRBJ1-1, with TRBD1 matching over 8 bases. In DNA form, the CDR3 reads TGTGCCAGCAGTTCACAGGGGGCTGAAGCTTTCTTT. Its protein product is CASSSQGAEAFF.